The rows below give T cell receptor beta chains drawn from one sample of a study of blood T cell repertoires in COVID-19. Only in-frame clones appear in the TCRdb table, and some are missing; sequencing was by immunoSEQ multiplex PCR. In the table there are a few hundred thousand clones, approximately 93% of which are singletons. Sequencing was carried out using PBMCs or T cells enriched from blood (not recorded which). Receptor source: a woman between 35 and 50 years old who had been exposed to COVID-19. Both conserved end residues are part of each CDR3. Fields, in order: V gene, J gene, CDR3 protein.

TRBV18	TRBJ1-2	CASSHWRDGYTF
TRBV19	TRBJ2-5	CASRTLEAETQYF
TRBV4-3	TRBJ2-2	CASSQDNSLTGELFF
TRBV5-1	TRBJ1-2	CASSFEDRGGDGYTF
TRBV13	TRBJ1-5	CASGIGGFGNQPQHF
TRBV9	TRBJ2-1	CASSVRQGSLYEQFF
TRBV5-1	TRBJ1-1	CASSLAATGPMNTEAFF
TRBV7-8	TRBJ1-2	CASSLQGAARYGYTF
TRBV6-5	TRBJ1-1	CASRYTGTAFF
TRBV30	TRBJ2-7	CAWSVGTAYEQYF
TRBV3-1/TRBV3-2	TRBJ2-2	CASSLEGGQGKKGELFF
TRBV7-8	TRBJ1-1	CASSLGSWTEAFF
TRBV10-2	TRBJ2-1	CASRSAGGLINEQFF
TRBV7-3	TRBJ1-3	CASSLCQGVSSGNTIYF
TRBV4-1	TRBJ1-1	CASSQDTGQMNTEAFF
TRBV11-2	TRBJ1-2	CASSLGQDRGRGYTF
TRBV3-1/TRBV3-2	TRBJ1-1	CASSRAPGQGFLEDDTEAFF
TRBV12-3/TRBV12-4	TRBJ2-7	CASSFFSGGQYF
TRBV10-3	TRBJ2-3	CAISARGQGDTQYF
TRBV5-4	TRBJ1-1	CASSRDTEAFF
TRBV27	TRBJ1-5	CASSTRSRGSNQPQHF
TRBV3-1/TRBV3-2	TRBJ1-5	CASSQSTGRYQPQHF
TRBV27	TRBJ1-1	CASSLRTPMNTEAFF
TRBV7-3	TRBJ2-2	CASSLSLVAGELFF
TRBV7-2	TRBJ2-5	CASSLMTGGGEETQYF
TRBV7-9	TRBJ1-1	CASNGRFSEAFF
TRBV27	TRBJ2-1	CASSLSLLAGALNEQFF
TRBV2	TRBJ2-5	CASSVAGETQYF
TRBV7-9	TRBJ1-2	CASSVDRGRLGGYTF
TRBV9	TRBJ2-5	CASSVAPGLSGETQYF
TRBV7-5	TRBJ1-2	CVRSLGDSSNYGYTF
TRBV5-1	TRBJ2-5	CASSLEAGLGTQYF
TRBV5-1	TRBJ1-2	CASSPGDYTGAYGYTF
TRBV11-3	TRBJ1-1	CASSLDKNTEAFF
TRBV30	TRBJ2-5	CARGEGGETQYF
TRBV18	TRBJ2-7	CASSPPTSGSILNSYEQYF
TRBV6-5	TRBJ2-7	CASKLSGTYEQYF
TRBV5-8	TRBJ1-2	CASSTGTGAYGYTF
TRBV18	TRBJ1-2	CASSPGLQGAREGGYTF
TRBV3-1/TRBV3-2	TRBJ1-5	CASSQDPSQPQHF
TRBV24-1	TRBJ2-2	CATRPGHLNTGELFF
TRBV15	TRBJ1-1	CATSRGIQENTEAFF
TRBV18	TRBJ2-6	CASSPRQASSGANVLTF
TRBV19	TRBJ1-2	CASSTGVGYGYTF
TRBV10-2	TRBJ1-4	CASSPTRGGDEKLFF
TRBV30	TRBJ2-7	CAWSKGLAAYEQYF
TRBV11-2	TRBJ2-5	CASSYMETQYF
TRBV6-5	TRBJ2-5	CASSETGGATQYF
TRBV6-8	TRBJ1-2	CARPIGGAHYGYTF
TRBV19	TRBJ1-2	CATYFGGYGYTF
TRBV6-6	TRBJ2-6	CASSRRTGPSSGANVLTF
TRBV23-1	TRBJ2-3	CASSQTPRLAGATDTQYF
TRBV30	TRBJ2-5	CAWALGEGVRETQYF
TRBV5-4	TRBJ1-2	CASSLGRGSYGYTF